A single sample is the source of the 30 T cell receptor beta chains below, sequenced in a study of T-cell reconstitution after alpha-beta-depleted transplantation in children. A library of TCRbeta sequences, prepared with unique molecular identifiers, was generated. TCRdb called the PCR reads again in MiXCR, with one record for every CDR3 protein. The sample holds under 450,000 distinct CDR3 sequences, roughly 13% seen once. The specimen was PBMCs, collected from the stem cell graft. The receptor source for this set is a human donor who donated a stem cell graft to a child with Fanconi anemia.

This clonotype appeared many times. CDR3 nucleotide sequence: TGTGCCAGCAGCTTTGGAACTGGGACGGGGGAGCTGTTTTTT. Protein sequence: CASSFGTGTGELFF. The V gene is TRBV5-6, the J gene TRBJ2-2; the D call may be TRBD1 or TRBD2 (5 bases each). CDR3 length: 14 amino acids. The germline V gene encodes CDR1 SGHDT and CDR2 YYEEEE. V was shortened by 2 bases and J by 8 bases, with 13 bases between the two germline ends.

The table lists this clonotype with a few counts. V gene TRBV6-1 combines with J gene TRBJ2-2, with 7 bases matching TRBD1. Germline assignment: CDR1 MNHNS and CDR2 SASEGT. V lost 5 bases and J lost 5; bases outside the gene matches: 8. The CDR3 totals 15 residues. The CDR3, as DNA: TGTGCCAGCAGTCAACAGACAGGGCATACCGGGGAGCTGTTTTTT. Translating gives CASSQQTGHTGELFF.

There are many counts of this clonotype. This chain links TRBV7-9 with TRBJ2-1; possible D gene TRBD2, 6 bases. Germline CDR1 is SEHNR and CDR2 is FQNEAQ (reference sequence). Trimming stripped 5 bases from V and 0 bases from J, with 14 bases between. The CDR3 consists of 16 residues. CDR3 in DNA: TGTGCCAGCAGCCCATCCCGGGGGAGCTCCTACAATGAGCAGTTCTTC. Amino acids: CASSPSRGSSYNEQFF.

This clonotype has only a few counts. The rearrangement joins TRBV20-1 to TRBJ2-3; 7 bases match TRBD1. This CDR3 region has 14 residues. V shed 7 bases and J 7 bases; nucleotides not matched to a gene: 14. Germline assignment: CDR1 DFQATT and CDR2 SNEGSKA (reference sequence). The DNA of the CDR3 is TGCAGTGTGCCGTTACAGGGGTCCGCACATACGCAGTATTTT. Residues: CSVPLQGSAHTQYF.

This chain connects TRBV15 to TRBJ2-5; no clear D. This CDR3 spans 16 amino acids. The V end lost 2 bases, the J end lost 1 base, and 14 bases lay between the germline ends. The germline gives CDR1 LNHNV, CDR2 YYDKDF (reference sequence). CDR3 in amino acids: CATSRLDLGLQETQYF. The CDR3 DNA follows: TGTGCCACCAGCAGACTGGACCTGGGCCTCCAAGAGACCCAGTACTTC. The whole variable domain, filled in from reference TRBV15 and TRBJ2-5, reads DAMVIQNPRYQVTQFGKPVTLSCSQTLNHNVMYWYQQKSSQAPKLLFHYYDKDFNNEADTPDNFQSRRPNTSFCFLDIRSPGLGDTAMYLCATSRLDLGLQETQYFGPGTRLLVL.

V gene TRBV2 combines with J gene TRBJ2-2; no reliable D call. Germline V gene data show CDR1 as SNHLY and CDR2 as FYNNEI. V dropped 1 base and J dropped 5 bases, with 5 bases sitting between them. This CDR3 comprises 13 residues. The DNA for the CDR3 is TGTGCCAGCAGTGAAGTCGTGACCGGGGAGCTGTTTTTT. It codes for CASSEVVTGELFF.

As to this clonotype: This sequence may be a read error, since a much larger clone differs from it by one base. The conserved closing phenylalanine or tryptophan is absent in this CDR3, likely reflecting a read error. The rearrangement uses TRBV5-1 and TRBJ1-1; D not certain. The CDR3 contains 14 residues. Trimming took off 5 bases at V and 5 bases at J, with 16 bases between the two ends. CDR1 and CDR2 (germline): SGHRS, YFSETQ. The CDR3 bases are TGCGCCAGCAGTCCGGACCCCGACCCAACTGAAGCTTTCTGT. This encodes CASSPDPDPTEAFC.

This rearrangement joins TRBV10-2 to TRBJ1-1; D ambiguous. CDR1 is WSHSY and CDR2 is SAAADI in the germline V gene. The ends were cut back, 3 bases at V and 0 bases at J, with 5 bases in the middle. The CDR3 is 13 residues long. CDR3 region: CASSEALNTEAFF. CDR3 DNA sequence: TGCGCCAGCAGTGAAGCACTGAACACTGAAGCTTTCTTT.

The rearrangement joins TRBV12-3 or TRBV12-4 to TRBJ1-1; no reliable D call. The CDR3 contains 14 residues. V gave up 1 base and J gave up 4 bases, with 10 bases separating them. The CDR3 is CASSLDVAGTEAFF. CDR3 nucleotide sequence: TGTGCCAGCAGTTTAGACGTGGCAGGCACTGAAGCTTTCTTT.

The CDR3: CASSPGTGLAYNEQFF. The DNA of the CDR3 is TGTGCCAGCAGTCCAGGGACAGGGTTGGCCTACAATGAGCAGTTCTTC. The chain has TRBV12-3 or TRBV12-4 and TRBJ2-1; 9 nucleotides align to TRBD1. V trimming: 5 bases; J trimming: 2 bases; junction bases outside the gene matches: 7. This CDR3 comprises 16 residues.

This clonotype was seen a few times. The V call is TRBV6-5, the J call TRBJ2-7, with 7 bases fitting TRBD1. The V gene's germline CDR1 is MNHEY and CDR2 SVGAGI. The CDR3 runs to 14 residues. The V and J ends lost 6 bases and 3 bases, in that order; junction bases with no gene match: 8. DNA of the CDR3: TGTGCCAGCAGGACGGACAGGAAGGTCTACGAGCAGTACTTC. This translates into CASRTDRKVYEQYF.

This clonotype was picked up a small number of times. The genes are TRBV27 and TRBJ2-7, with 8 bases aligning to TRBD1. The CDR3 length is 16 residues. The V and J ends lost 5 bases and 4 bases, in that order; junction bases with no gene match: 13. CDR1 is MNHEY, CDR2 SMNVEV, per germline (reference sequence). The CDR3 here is CASSTLGQGDLYEQYF. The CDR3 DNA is TGTGCCAGCAGTACCCTCGGACAGGGAGATCTGTACGAGCAGTACTTC.

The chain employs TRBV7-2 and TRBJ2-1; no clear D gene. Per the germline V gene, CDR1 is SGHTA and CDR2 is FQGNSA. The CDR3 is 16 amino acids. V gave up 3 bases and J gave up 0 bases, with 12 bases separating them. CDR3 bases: TGTGCCAGCAGCTTTATTAGGCAGTCCTCCTACAATGAGCAGTTCTTC. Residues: CASSFIRQSSYNEQFF.

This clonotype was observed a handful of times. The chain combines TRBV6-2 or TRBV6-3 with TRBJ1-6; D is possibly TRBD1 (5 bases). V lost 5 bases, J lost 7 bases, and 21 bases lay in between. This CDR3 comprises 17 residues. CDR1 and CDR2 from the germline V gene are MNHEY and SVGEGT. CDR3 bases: TGTGCCAGCAGTCCGTCGGACAAGACAAAGGGAAATTCACCCCTCCACTTT. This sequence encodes CASSPSDKTKGNSPLHF.

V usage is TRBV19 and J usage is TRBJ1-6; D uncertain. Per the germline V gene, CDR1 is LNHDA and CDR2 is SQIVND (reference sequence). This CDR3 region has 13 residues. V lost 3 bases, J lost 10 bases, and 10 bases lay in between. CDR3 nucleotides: TGTGCCAGTAGTATTATGGGAGGCTCACCCCTCCACTTT. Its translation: CASSIMGGSPLHF.

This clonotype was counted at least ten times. In DNA, the CDR3 is TGCGCCAGCAGCCAAGATGTCGGGACAGGGACAGTGGTGGGCTATGGCTACACCTTC. Protein: CASSQDVGTGTVVGYGYTF. This chain connects TRBV4-3 to TRBJ1-2; the match to TRBD1 covers 9 bases. The CDR3 loop spans 19 amino acids. Germline-derived CDR1 and CDR2 are LGHNA and YSLEER. The ends lost 0 bases at V and 4 bases at J; junction bases unmatched: 15.

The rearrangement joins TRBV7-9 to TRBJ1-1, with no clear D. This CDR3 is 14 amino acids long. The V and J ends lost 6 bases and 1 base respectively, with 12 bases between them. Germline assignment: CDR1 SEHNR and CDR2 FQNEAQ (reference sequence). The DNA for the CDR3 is TGTGCCAGCAGTACCGTTCGGACGAACACTGAAGCTTTCTTT. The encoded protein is CASSTVRTNTEAFF.

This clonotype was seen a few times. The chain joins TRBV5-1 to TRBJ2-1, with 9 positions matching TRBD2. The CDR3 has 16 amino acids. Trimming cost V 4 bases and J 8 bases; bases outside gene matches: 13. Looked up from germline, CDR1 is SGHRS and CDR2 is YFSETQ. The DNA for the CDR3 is TGCGCCAGCAGCCTCCAAGGGGCGGGGGGGCCTGATGAGCAGTTCTTC. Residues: CASSLQGAGGPDEQFF.

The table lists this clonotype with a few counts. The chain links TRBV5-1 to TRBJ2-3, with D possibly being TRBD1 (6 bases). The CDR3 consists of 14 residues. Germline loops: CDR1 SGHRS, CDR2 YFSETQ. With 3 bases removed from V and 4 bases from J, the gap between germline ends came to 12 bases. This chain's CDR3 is CASSSPDSADTQYF. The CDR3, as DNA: TGCGCCAGCAGCTCCCCGGACAGCGCAGATACGCAGTATTTT.

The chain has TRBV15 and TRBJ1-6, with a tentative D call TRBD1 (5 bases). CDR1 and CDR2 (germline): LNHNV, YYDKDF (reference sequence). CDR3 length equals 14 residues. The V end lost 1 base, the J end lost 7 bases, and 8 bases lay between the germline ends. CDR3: CATSRGQRNSPLHF. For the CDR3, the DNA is TGTGCCACCAGCAGAGGACAGAGGAATTCACCCCTCCACTTT.

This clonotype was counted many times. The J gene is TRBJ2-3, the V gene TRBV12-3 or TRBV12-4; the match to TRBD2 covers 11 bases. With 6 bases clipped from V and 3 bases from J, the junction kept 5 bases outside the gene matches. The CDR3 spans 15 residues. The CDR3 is CASRVAGGLTDTQYF. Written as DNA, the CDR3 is TGTGCCAGCAGGGTAGCGGGGGGGCTAACAGATACGCAGTATTTT.

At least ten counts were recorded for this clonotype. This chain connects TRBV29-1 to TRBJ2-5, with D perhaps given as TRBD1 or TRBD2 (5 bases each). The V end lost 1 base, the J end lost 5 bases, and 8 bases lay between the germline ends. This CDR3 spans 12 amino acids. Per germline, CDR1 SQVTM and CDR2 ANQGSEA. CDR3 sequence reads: CSVEGREETQYF. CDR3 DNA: TGCAGCGTTGAAGGCAGGGAGGAGACCCAGTACTTC. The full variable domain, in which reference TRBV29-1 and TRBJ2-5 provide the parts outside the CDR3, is SAVISQKPSRDICQRGTSLTIQCQVDSQVTMMFWYRQQPGQSLTLIATANQGSEATYESGFVIDKFPISRPNLTFSTLTVSNMSPEDSSIYLCSVEGREETQYFGPGTRLLVL.

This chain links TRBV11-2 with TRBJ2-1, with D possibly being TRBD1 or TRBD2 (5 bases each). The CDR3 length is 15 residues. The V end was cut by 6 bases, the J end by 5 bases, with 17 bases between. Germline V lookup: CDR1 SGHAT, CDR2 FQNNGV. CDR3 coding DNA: TGTGCCAGCAGTCCCATTTTGAGGGGCCACAATGAGCAGTTCTTC. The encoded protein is CASSPILRGHNEQFF.

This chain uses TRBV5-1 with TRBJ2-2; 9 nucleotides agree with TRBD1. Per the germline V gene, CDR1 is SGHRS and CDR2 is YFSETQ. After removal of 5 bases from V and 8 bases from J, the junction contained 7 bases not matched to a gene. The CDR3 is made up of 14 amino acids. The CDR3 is CASREIQGAGELFF. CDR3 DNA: TGCGCCAGCAGAGAGATACAGGGGGCAGGGGAGCTGTTTTTT.

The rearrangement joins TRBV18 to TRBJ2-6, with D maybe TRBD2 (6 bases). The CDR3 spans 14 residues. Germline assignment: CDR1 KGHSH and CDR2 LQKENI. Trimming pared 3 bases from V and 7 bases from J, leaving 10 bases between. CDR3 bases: TGTGCCAGCTCACCGGGACTGGGTGCCAACGTCCTGACTTTC. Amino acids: CASSPGLGANVLTF.

CDR3 nucleotide sequence: TGCAGCCCCCATCGACGGGGGCTAAACACTGAAGCTTTCTTT. Translating it yields CSPHRRGLNTEAFF. The chain links TRBV29-1 to TRBJ1-1, with D perhaps TRBD1 (6 bases). The V gene lost 8 bases and the J gene lost 2 bases, with 18 bases spanning the gap. The CDR3 extends over 14 amino acids. Germline values: CDR1 SQVTM, CDR2 ANQGSEA.

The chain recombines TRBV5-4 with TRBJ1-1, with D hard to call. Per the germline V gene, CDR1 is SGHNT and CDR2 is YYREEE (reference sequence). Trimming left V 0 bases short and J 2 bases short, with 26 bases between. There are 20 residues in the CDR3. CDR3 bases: TGTGCCAGCAGCTTGGCCGGGAGCCGCGGCCGGGCAGGAATAAACACTGAAGCTTTCTTT. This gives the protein CASSLAGSRGRAGINTEAFF. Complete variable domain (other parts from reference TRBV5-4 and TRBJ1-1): ETGVTQSPTHLIKTRGQQVTLRCSSQSGHNTVSWYQQALGQGPQFIFQYYREEENGRGNFPPRFSGLQFPNYSSELNVNALELDDSALYLCASSLAGSRGRAGINTEAFFGQGTRLTVV.

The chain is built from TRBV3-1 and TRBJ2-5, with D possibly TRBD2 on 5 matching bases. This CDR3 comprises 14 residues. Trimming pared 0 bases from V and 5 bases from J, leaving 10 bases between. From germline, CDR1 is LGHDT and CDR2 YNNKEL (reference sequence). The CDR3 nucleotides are TGTGCCAGCAGCCAAGAATGGGAGTGGGAGACCCAGTACTTC. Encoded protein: CASSQEWEWETQYF.

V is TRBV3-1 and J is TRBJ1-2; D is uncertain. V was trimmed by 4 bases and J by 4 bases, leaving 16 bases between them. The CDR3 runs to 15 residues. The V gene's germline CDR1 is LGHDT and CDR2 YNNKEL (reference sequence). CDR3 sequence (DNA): TGTGCCAGCAGCCCGACCGGTGTAGTGGGCTATGGCTACACCTTC. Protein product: CASSPTGVVGYGYTF.

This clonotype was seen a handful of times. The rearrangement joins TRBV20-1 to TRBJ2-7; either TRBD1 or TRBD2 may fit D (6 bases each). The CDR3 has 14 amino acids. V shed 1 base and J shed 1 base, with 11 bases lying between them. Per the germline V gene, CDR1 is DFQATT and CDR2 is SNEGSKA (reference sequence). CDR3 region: CSARVGGGSYEQYF. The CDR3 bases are TGCAGTGCTAGAGTCGGAGGGGGGTCCTACGAGCAGTACTTC.